The next 22 T cell receptor beta chains were all read from a single sample in a study of T cells in Graves' hyperthyroidism and ophthalmopathy. RNA transcripts gave rise to amplified TCR beta CDR3 regions. During a first-round RT-PCR of the TCR CDR3, the HTBI primer set was used. TCRdb re-called the multiplex PCR reads through MiXCR, storing one row per CDR3 protein. This sample yields roughly 630,000 distinct CDR3 sequences, of which around 14% are seen a single time; approximately 7% belongs to the top ten. The sequencing sample was made of blood. The source of these receptors is a woman aged 25 to 45 with Graves' hyperthyroidism.

This clonotype came up many times. The chain joins TRBV6-1 to TRBJ2-7; 7 bases line up with TRBD1. The CDR3 sequence is 13 residues long. From germline, CDR1 is MNHNS and CDR2 SASEGT. Unmatched junction bases numbered 6, after V lost 7 bases and J lost 3 bases. The CDR3 DNA is TGTGCCAGCATATCGGACAGGCACTACGAGCAGTACTTC. Protein sequence: CASISDRHYEQYF.

J is TRBJ2-2 and V is TRBV5-5, with D unresolved. CDR3 size: 15 residues. Trimming left V 0 bases short and J 3 bases short, with 9 bases between. CDR1 is SGHKS and CDR2 is YYEKEE in the germline V gene (reference sequence). The CDR3 spells CASSLEGRDTGELFF. CDR3 DNA: TGTGCCAGCAGCTTGGAGGGTAGGGACACCGGGGAGCTGTTTTTT.

On this clonotype: One base away lies a much larger clone, so this may be a sequencing read error. The chain combines TRBV2 with TRBJ2-6; no clear D. Germline lookup yields CDR1 SNHLY and CDR2 FYNNEI. The CDR3 spans 13 residues. The CDR3 here is CAGRFSGANVLTF. The CDR3 DNA sequence: TGTGCCGGCAGGTTCTCTGGGGCCAACGTCCTGACTTTC.

As to this clonotype: Possible read error: a much larger clone is one base away. The genes are TRBV28 and TRBJ2-2, with 7 bases that match TRBD2. Losses at the gene ends were 6 bases for V and 5 bases for J; bases not matched to a gene: 21. Germline values: CDR1 MDHEN, CDR2 SYDVKM. The CDR3 sequence is 19 residues long. CDR3 DNA: TGTGCCAGCAGCCGCCGCCTGGCGGGAGTGAGGGAGGCTACCGGGGAGCTGTTTTTT. As protein: CASSRRLAGVREATGELFF.

This clonotype was recorded a few times. The rearrangement links TRBV9 to TRBJ2-7; the match to TRBD2 covers 10 bases. V gave up 3 bases and J gave up 4 bases; unmatched junction bases: 7. The CDR3 loop spans 15 amino acids. Germline-derived CDR1 and CDR2 are SGDLS and YYNGEE. The CDR3 bases are TGTGCCAGCAGCGCTCTCGGAGCGGGAGGGTACGAGCAGTACTTC. Translated, it gives CASSALGAGGYEQYF.

This clonotype has ten or more counts. The rearrangement links TRBV12-3 or TRBV12-4 to TRBJ2-7, with 10 nucleotides matching TRBD1. V shed 1 base and J 1 base; nucleotides not matched to a gene: 1. CDR3 length equals 15 residues. CDR3 sequence (DNA): TGTGCCAGCAGTTTAGGGACAGGGGGTTCCTACGAGCAGTACTTC. Encoded protein: CASSLGTGGSYEQYF.

This clonotype was detected only a few times. This rearrangement joins TRBV6-1 to TRBJ2-6, with 9 bases identical to TRBD1. CDR1 and CDR2 from the germline V gene are MNHNS and SASEGT. The ends lost 7 bases at V and 2 bases at J; junction bases unmatched: 12. The CDR3 is 18 amino acids. Here the CDR3 reads CASNTGDRVGAGANVLTF. The CDR3 DNA is TGTGCCAGCAATACAGGGGACAGGGTAGGGGCTGGGGCCAACGTCCTGACTTTC.

This clonotype was picked up many times. J is TRBJ2-2 and V is TRBV18, with D perhaps TRBD2 (5 bases). The CDR3 is 14 residues long. V gave up 0 bases and J gave up 4 bases, with 6 bases separating them. CDR1 and CDR2 (germline): KGHSH, LQKENI. DNA of the CDR3: TGTGCCAGCTCACCACCTCGGGGCACCGGGGAGCTGTTTTTT. This translates into CASSPPRGTGELFF.

This clonotype was detected a few times. The genes are TRBV11-3 and TRBJ2-3; D is unclear. This CDR3 comprises 15 residues. The V and J ends lost 2 bases and 3 bases respectively, with 12 bases between them. The germline CDR1 and CDR2 sequences are SGHNT and YENEEA. The CDR3 nucleotides read TGTGCCAGCAGCTTATCTTGGGCACGTACAGATACGCAGTATTTT. Its translation: CASSLSWARTDTQYF. Full variable domain (outside the CDR3, taken from reference TRBV11-3 and TRBJ2-3): EAGVVQSPRYKIIEKKQPVAFWCNPISGHNTLYWYLQNLGQGPELLIRYENEEAVDDSQLPKDRFSAERLKGVDSTLKIQPAELGDSAVYLCASSLSWARTDTQYFGPGTRLTVL.

There are a few counts of this clonotype. The chain uses TRBV6-2 or TRBV6-3 and TRBJ2-1; possibly TRBD1 or TRBD2 for D (6 bases each). V was shortened by 5 bases and J by 8 bases, with 13 bases between the two germline ends. CDR1 and CDR2 (germline): MNHEY, SVGEGT. There are 13 residues in the CDR3. The CDR3 spells CASSPTRGDEQFF. The CDR3 DNA follows: TGTGCCAGCAGTCCAACTAGGGGGGATGAGCAGTTCTTC.

Only a few counts were recorded for this clonotype. The J gene is TRBJ2-6, the V gene TRBV12-3 or TRBV12-4; the match to TRBD1 covers 8 bases. The CDR3 totals 15 residues. V lost 5 bases, J lost 3 bases, and 3 bases stayed unmatched. CDR3 amino acids: CASSQGAYGANVLTF. The CDR3 DNA reads TGTGCCAGCAGTCAGGGGGCCTATGGGGCCAACGTCCTGACTTTC.

The chain joins TRBV4-1 to TRBJ1-2; D may be TRBD1 (6 bases). Trimming stripped 1 base from V and 1 base from J, with 10 bases between. Per germline, CDR1 MGHRA and CDR2 YSYEKL. This CDR3 comprises 15 residues. The CDR3 protein is CASSQGTVINYGYTF. Written as DNA, the CDR3 is TGCGCCAGCAGCCAAGGGACAGTAATTAACTATGGCTACACCTTC.

The genes are TRBV9 and TRBJ2-6, with a possible D match to TRBD2 (5 bases). The germline V and J ends were trimmed by 0 bases and 1 base, with 8 bases remaining between them. Germline V gene sequence: CDR1 SGDLS, CDR2 YYNGEE. There are 16 residues in the CDR3. DNA for the CDR3: TGTGCCAGCAGCGTAGCATCGGGATCTGGGGCCAACGTCCTGACTTTC. Protein sequence: CASSVASGSGANVLTF.

This clonotype showed up many times. The chain employs TRBV6-1 and TRBJ2-5; TRBD2 matches at 8 bases. Germline V CDR1 and CDR2: MNHNS, SASEGT. V shed 7 bases, J shed 1 base, and the junction held 11 bases outside the gene matches. The CDR3 consists of 16 residues. The CDR3: CASTLFQRGIQETQYF. The CDR3 DNA sequence: TGTGCCAGCACCCTCTTCCAGCGGGGGATCCAAGAGACCCAGTACTTC.

CDR3 sequence: CASSLDRGTDNTGELFF. The CDR3 DNA reads as TGTGCCAGCAGCTTAGATAGGGGGACTGATAACACCGGGGAGCTGTTTTTT. V gene TRBV11-2 combines with J gene TRBJ2-2; TRBD1 or TRBD2 may be the D gene (6 bases each). Trimming took 0 bases from V and 2 from J, leaving 13 bases between them. The germline V gene encodes CDR1 SGHAT and CDR2 FQNNGV. CDR3 length: 17 amino acids.

Points on this clonotype: One end of the junction varies from germline; a read error may be responsible. V gene TRBV2 combines with J gene TRBJ2-1; TRBD2 agrees at 10 bases. Germline CDR1 is SNHLY and CDR2 is FYNNEI. The CDR3 covers 14 residues. The CDR3 is CASREAGGSYEQFF. The CDR3 DNA reads TGTGCCAGCAGGGAAGCGGGAGGGAGCTATGAGCAGTTCTTC.

This clonotype was picked up many times. This sequence joins TRBV27 and TRBJ2-1; either TRBD1 or TRBD2 may supply D (5 bases each). V was cut by 5 bases and J by 6 bases, with 11 bases left in between. The germline V gene encodes CDR1 MNHEY and CDR2 SMNVEV (reference sequence). The CDR3 spans 13 residues. The CDR3 sequence: CASSRAGGNEQFF. The DNA of the CDR3 is TGTGCCAGCAGTCGGGCTGGGGGCAATGAGCAGTTCTTC.

This clonotype occurred a few times. The rearrangement joins TRBV4-1 to TRBJ1-1; no clear D gene. Per germline, CDR1 MGHRA and CDR2 YSYEKL. V lost 0 bases to trimming and J lost 4 bases, with 9 bases between them. The CDR3 contains 14 residues. The CDR3, as DNA: TGCGCCAGCAGCCAAGATTTGTGGAGCACTGAAGCTTTCTTT. It encodes CASSQDLWSTEAFF.

This clonotype was recorded only once. The rearrangement joins TRBV15 to TRBJ2-3; either TRBD1 or TRBD2 may supply D (5 bases each). CDR1 and CDR2 from the germline V gene are LNHNV and YYDKDF (reference sequence). This CDR3 is 15 amino acids long. Trimming pared 2 bases from V and 7 bases from J, leaving 16 bases between. The CDR3 DNA follows: TGTGCCACCAGCAGATATGAGGGGCTGGGAAATACGCAGTATTTT. Its protein product is CATSRYEGLGNTQYF.

Many counts were recorded for this clonotype. The genes are TRBV3-1 and TRBJ2-7; D gene unclear. The CDR3 runs 14 residues. V was cut by 1 base and J by 0 bases, with 7 bases left in between. The germline gives CDR1 LGHDT, CDR2 YNNKEL (reference sequence). Here the CDR3 reads CASSQVVNSYEQYF. CDR3 in DNA: TGTGCCAGCAGCCAAGTAGTCAACTCCTACGAGCAGTACTTC.

The DNA for the CDR3 is TGTGCCAGCAGCTTAACCTTAACGCTTGGACCCACCGGGGAGCTGTTTTTT. Protein sequence: CASSLTLTLGPTGELFF. This chain joins TRBV7-9 and TRBJ2-2; unclear D gene. The CDR3 has 17 residues. Germline assignment: CDR1 SEHNR and CDR2 FQNEAQ (reference sequence). V dropped 2 bases and J dropped 4 bases, with 17 bases sitting between them.

This chain joins TRBV10-3 and TRBJ2-1; 9 bases fit TRBD2. Germline V gives CDR1 ENHRY, CDR2 SYGVKD. V was pared by 7 bases and J by 1 base, with 14 bases of the junction left unmatched. The CDR3 is 18 amino acids. DNA for the CDR3: TGTGCCATCACCGATAGCGGGAGTTGGGGTGGGTCCTACAATGAGCAGTTCTTC. This codes for CAITDSGSWGGSYNEQFF.